In its sample, the clone carrying this TCR beta chain was seen once. Its antigen is as yet unknown. Baseline was the first blood sampling point, followed by cycle 4 day 1 and cycle 7 day 1. These data originate in a study of OX40 agonist ivuxolimab in advanced cancers. At the level of the study: Males comprised about 84% of the group, whose mean age was around 62 years (range roughly 20 to 85). There were three patients with partial responses, one having hepatocellular carcinoma and two cutaneous melanoma.

The CDR3 runs 16 residues. J was trimmed by 4 bases and V by 0 bases; bases with no gene match: 3. Germline CDR1 reads SGDLS; CDR2 reads YYNGEE. Whole-study findings and limits: The 0.1-3.0 mg/kg partial responders had among the lowest clonal expansion.

Clones were sequenced by immunoSEQ multiplex PCR, and TCRdb holds only the in-frame ones, with some missing. Among 65,000 to 90,000 clones, 88% were seen once, and the ten largest hold roughly 0.72%. This rearrangement joins TRBV9 to TRBJ2-1, with 11 bases aligning to TRBD2. Sequences were derived from CD4+ or CD8+ T cells sorted from blood, sampled in a trial of the OX40 agonist ivuxolimab. The TCR sequence derives from an adult with an advanced solid tumor such as melanoma, head and neck, liver or kidney cancer. CDR3 in amino acids: CASSVVAGGQYNEQFF. For the CDR3, the DNA is TGTGCCAGCAGCGTAGTAGCGGGGGGGCAATACAATGAGCAGTTCTTC.